This T cell receptor beta chain is from a study of T cell responses to AZD1222 COVID-19 vaccine. Here immunoSEQ multiplex PCR was the method, and the copy in TCRdb shows in-frame clones only, minus some. Found here are around 120,000 clones, approximately 82% of them singletons; the top ten hold 25% to 35%. This CDR3 comprises 15 residues. CDR1 and CDR2 from the germline V gene are SEHNR and FQNEAQ (reference sequence). J lost 1 base, V lost 4 bases, and 6 bases had no gene match. The sample was peripheral blood, taken 28 days after the second AZD1222 dose. This chain uses TRBV7-9 with TRBJ1-1; 7 nucleotides match TRBD1. This sequence originates from an adult who received the AZD1222 COVID-19 vaccine. CDR3 in amino acids: CASSSRDRANTEAFF. Here the CDR3 DNA reads TGTGCCAGCAGCTCTCGGGACAGAGCGAACACTGAAGCTTTCTTT.